This T cell receptor (beta chain) came from a study of T cells in Graves' hyperthyroidism and ophthalmopathy. General study points: Ophthalmopathy and stable hyperthyroidism were told apart by a 13 V-J model.

Template material for amplifying TCR beta CDR3 regions consisted of RNA transcripts. A set of HTBI primers served as the primers for a first-round RT-PCR of the TCR CDR3. Using its own MiXCR run on the multiplex PCR reads, TCRdb lists one record per CDR3 protein. The table has a few hundred thousand distinct CDR3 sequences, approximately 44% seen once; the top ten hold approximately 8.4%. CDR3 size: 20 residues. Trimming removed 4 bases from V and 3 bases from J, with 28 bases in between. CDR1 and CDR2 (germline): SNHLY, FYNNEI. The sample holds many counts of this clonotype. Its antigen is unidentified. Uncontrolled infection, other autoimmune disease, pregnancy or lactation disqualified patients from enrolment.

Sequencing was done on a sample of peripheral blood or thyroid tissue (not recorded which). The rearrangement uses TRBV2 and TRBJ1-5; maybe TRBD1 (5 bases). The sequence was collected from a woman aged 18-29 years with Graves' hyperthyroidism. The CDR3 region is CASSAVQVQTSWGNNQPQHF. The CDR3 region has the DNA TGTGCCAGCAGTGCCGTACAGGTGCAGACCTCCTGGGGTAACAATCAGCCCCAGCATTTT.